This T cell receptor beta chain was sequenced during a study of prognosis after radiotherapy for stage I lung cancer. Overall study: Adenocarcinoma occurred in over ten patients and squamous cell carcinoma in about 7. No significant progression was observed in 15 patients, whereas a few developed distant metastases a median of about 7 months after radiotherapy.

This clonotype was detected many times. Its target is not known. Genomic DNA provided the template from which TCR beta CDR3 was amplified by two-round multiplex PCR. For every TRBV and TRBJ gene, a specific primer was used in first-round PCR. Universal primers were used in the second PCR round. TCRdb passed the multiplex PCR reads through MiXCR, listing each CDR3 protein once. The sample includes tens of thousands of distinct CDR3 sequences, less than 30% of them seen just once. General study points: Unique TCR clone counts were lower following stereotactic body radiation therapy (median roughly 9,900 versus 7,200).

Losses at the gene ends were 2 bases for V and 10 bases for J; bases not matched to a gene: 8. This CDR3 is built from 15 residues. Germline CDR1 SGHDT, CDR2 YYEEEE. The input for sequencing was PBMCs, taken before or after stereotactic body radiation therapy (not recorded which). V usage is TRBV5-6 and J usage is TRBJ1-6, with TRBD1 matching 8 bases. The source of this sequence is a donor at least 50 years old with non-small cell lung cancer. CDR3 loop: CASSLPGQVGSPLHF. As DNA, the CDR3 is TGTGCCAGCAGCTTACCGGGACAGGTCGGCTCACCCCTCCACTTT.